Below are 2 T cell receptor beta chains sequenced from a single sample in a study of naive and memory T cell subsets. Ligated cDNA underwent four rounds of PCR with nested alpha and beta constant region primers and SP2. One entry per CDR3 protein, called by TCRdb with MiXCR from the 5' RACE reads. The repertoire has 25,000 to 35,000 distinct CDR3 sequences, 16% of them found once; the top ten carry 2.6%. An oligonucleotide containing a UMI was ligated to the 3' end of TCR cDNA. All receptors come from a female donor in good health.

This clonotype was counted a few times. Here the CDR3 reads CASSYDSNSYNEQFF. DNA for the CDR3: TGTGCCAGCAGTTACGACAGCAACTCCTACAATGAGCAGTTCTTC. V and J are TRBV6-5 and TRBJ2-1, with D perhaps TRBD1 (5 bases). The germline V gene encodes CDR1 MNHEY and CDR2 SVGAGI. This CDR3 is built from 15 residues. Trimming took off 2 bases at V and 0 bases at J, with 8 bases between the two ends.

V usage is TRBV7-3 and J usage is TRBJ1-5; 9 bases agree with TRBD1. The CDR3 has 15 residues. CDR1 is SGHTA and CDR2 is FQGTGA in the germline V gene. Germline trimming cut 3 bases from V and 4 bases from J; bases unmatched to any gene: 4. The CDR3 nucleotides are TGTGCCAGCAGCTTGTCGGGACAGGGAAATCAGCCCCAGCATTTT. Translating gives CASSLSGQGNQPQHF.